A selection of T cell receptor beta chains follows, all from one sample in a study of blood T cell repertoires in COVID-19. Profiling relied on immunoSEQ multiplex PCR, and the TCRdb table lists in-frame clones only, not all of them. The table lists roughly 160,000 clones, around four fifths of them singletons. The sample consisted of peripheral blood. These receptors came from a woman over 75 with COVID-19, enrolled during active disease. Both conserved end residues are part of each CDR3. D genes are given only for firm matches. Size is omitted from some rows. Given values are once, few, many or a class for expanded clones.

>.|.|TRBJ1-3|TRBV4-1
TGCGCCAGCAGCCAAGGCGAAAGAACTGGAAACACCATATATTTT
CASSQGERTGNTIYF
>.|.|TRBJ2-1|TRBV11-2
TGTGCCAGCAGCCCGGTCCGGGAAAAGCAGTTCTTC
CASSPVREKQFF
>.|TRBD2|TRBJ2-1|TRBV6-5
TGTGCCAGCCTGACTAGCGGGATTTACAATGAGCAGTTCTTC
CASLTSGIYNEQFF
>.|.|TRBJ1-5|TRBV6-5
TGTGCCAGCAGTTCCCTTCAGGGGAGGGGTAGTCAGCCCCAGCATTTT
CASSSLQGRGSQPQHF
>.|TRBD2|TRBJ2-1|TRBV19
TGTGCCAGTAGCCCCGGGACTAGCGGACTACTCTACAACTACAATGAGCAGTTCTTC
CASSPGTSGLLYNYNEQFF
>once|TRBD2|TRBJ2-5|TRBV3-1/TRBV3-2
TGTGCCAGCAGCCCCTGGATCGAAGCGGGGGCAGAGACCCAGTACTTC
CASSPWIEAGAETQYF
>.|.|TRBJ1-2|TRBV6-5
TGTGCCAGCAGTCGGACTGTTAACTATGGCTACACCTTC
CASSRTVNYGYTF
>few|.|TRBJ2-3|TRBV5-1
TGCGCCAGCAGCCCCGGTAGCACAGATACGCAGTATTTT
CASSPGSTDTQYF
>.|TRBD2|TRBJ2-2|TRBV5-1
TGCGCCAGCAGCCCGGGACTAGCGGGGGGTCCGAACACCGGGGAGCTGTTTTTT
CASSPGLAGGPNTGELFF
>.|.|TRBJ2-3|TRBV5-1
TGCGCCAGCAGCTTGGGGGTCCTAGCACTCACAGATACGCAGTATTTT
CASSLGVLALTDTQYF
>.|.|TRBJ2-1|TRBV6-5
TGTGCCAGCAGTTACGGGGGGTACAATGAGCAGTTCTTC
CASSYGGYNEQFF
>.|TRBD2|TRBJ2-3|TRBV7-9
TGTGCCAGCAGCCTTAGCGGGAGGGCCCCAGATACGCAGTATTTT
CASSLSGRAPDTQYF
>once|.|TRBJ2-1|TRBV7-3
TGTGCCAGCAGCTTAAGCCGGTCATCCTACAATGAGCAGTTCTTC
CASSLSRSSYNEQFF
>.|.|TRBJ1-3|TRBV2
TGTGCCAGCAGTCCGGTTACCTCTGGAAACACCATATATTTT
CASSPVTSGNTIYF
>.|.|TRBJ2-7|TRBV24-1
TGTGCCACCTCGGCGGTGGAGGGCGGAGAGCAGTACTTC
CATSAVEGGEQYF
>.|TRBD1|TRBJ1-2|TRBV19
TGTGCCAGCGTTTCGGGACAGGGAAGAGCTAACTATGGCTACACCTTC
CASVSGQGRANYGYTF
>.|TRBD1|TRBJ2-1|TRBV5-4
TGTGCCAGCCGGGACAGGGTTTCCAATGAGCAGTTCTTC
CASRDRVSNEQFF
>.|.|TRBJ2-3|TRBV5-1
TGCGCCAGCAGCGGAGGGACTACAGATACGCAGTATTTT
CASSGGTTDTQYF
>.|.|TRBJ1-1|TRBV6-5
TGTGCCAGCAGTTGGCCTGGTGGCCCTGAAGCTTTCTTT
CASSWPGGPEAFF
>.|TRBD2|TRBJ2-1|TRBV5-1
TGCGCCAGCAGTTCCCGACTAGCGGGAGGCGGGTACAATGAGCAGTTCTTC
CASSSRLAGGGYNEQFF
>.|TRBD2|TRBJ2-1|TRBV10-3
TGTGCCATCAGGGGACTAGCGGACAGCTCCTACAATGAGCAGTTCTTC
CAIRGLADSSYNEQFF
>.|TRBD1|TRBJ2-2|TRBV6-5
TGTGCCAGCACCCTGGACAGGCTCGGGTTCTTGGAGCTGTTTTTT
CASTLDRLGFLELFF
>few|.|TRBJ2-4|TRBV4-1
TGCGCCAGCAGCCAATTCTCTCTAGCCAACCTAGCCAAAAACATTCAGTACTTC
CASSQFSLANLAKNIQYF
>.|TRBD2|TRBJ2-7|TRBV2
TGTGCCAGCAGTGAAGGGTGGGCCGTAGGACTAGCTCAAACTTACGAGCAGTACTTC
CASSEGWAVGLAQTYEQYF
>.|.|TRBJ2-2|TRBV5-4
TGTGCCAGCAGCTTACGGGGGAACGGGGAGCTGTTTTTT
CASSLRGNGELFF
>.|.|TRBJ2-2|TRBV2
TGTGCCAGCAGAGCGACTACGAACACCGGGGAGCTGTTTTTT
CASRATTNTGELFF
>few|.|TRBJ1-2|TRBV19
TGTGCCAGTAGAGACAGACACTATGGCTACACCTTC
CASRDRHYGYTF
>.|TRBD2|TRBJ2-5|TRBV3-1/TRBV3-2
TGTGCCAGCAGCCAAGATGAGGCGGGGGGGCAAGAGACCCAGTACTTC
CASSQDEAGGQETQYF
>.|TRBD1|TRBJ2-2|TRBV19
TGTGCCAGTCGACAGGGGATGATCGGGGAGCTGTTTTTT
CASRQGMIGELFF
>.|.|TRBJ2-3|TRBV5-4
TGTGCCAGCAGCTCGGAGAAGGATAGCACAGATACGCAGTATTTT
CASSSEKDSTDTQYF
>.|.|TRBJ1-1|TRBV18
TGTGCCAGCTCACGGGCCTGGAACACTGAAGCTTTCTTT
CASSRAWNTEAFF
>.|.|TRBJ1-5|TRBV5-1
TGCGCCAGCAGCTTGGCTGCGAATCAGCCCCAGCATTTT
CASSLAANQPQHF
>.|.|TRBJ1-4|TRBV6-1
TGTGCCAGCAGTGAATCCCCGGGGGAAAAACTGTTTTTT
CASSESPGEKLFF
>.|TRBD2|TRBJ2-7|TRBV18
TGTGCCAGCTCACCTGCTAGCGGGGCCACCGAGCAGTACTTC
CASSPASGATEQYF
>.|.|TRBJ1-5|TRBV12-3/TRBV12-4
TGTGCCAGCAGTTACAGAATCAATCAGCCCCAGCATTTT
CASSYRINQPQHF
>.|.|TRBJ2-5|TRBV10-2
TGCGCCAGCAGTCGAGGGCAGGGGGAGACCCAGTACTTC
CASSRGQGETQYF
>once|.|TRBJ1-2|TRBV6-6
TGTGCCAGCAGCCGACCCTTGGTCAGCGAACTGAGTGGCTACACCTTC
CASSRPLVSELSGYTF
>.|TRBD1|TRBJ1-4|TRBV4-2
TGTGCCAGCAGCCACAAGAACAGGGGGCATAATGAAAAACTGTTTTTT
CASSHKNRGHNEKLFF
>.|TRBD2|TRBJ2-7|TRBV10-1
TGCGCCATCCCCGGACTAGCGGGGGGCCGCGGGCACGAGCAGTACTTC
CAIPGLAGGRGHEQYF
>.|TRBD1|TRBJ1-2|TRBV11-2
TGTGCCAGCAGACAACAGGGGGCGTTGGGCTACACCTTC
CASRQQGALGYTF
>.|.|TRBJ2-2|TRBV7-3
TGTGCCAGCAGCTTACTGGGGCGGGGCAACACCGGGGAGCTGTTTTTT
CASSLLGRGNTGELFF
>.|.|TRBJ2-3|TRBV7-7
TGTGCTAGCAGCCCAGGACAAGGTCGCACAGATACGCAGTATTTT
CASSPGQGRTDTQYF
>.|.|TRBJ1-4|TRBV18
TGTGCCAGCTCGAGGGCAACTAATGAAAAACTGTTTTTT
CASSRATNEKLFF
>.|.|TRBJ2-5|TRBV28
TGTGCCAGCAGGCCACAGGGCCAAGAGACCCAGTACTTC
CASRPQGQETQYF
>.|.|TRBJ1-6|TRBV2
TGTGCCAGCAAAGAGTTATCCTATAATTCACCCCTCCACTTT
CASKELSYNSPLHF
>.|.|TRBJ2-1|TRBV2
TGTGCCAGCAGTGAAGCTCTTCGAGACAATGAGCAGTTCTTC
CASSEALRDNEQFF
>.|TRBD1|TRBJ1-5|TRBV3-1/TRBV3-2
TGTGCCAGCAGCCAAGCGGGGACAGGGGGCACTCAGCCCCAGCATTTT
CASSQAGTGGTQPQHF
>.|.|TRBJ2-3|TRBV2
TGTGCCAGCACGGGGGACCCAGATACGCAGTATTTT
CASTGDPDTQYF
>many|TRBD1|TRBJ1-3|TRBV6-4
TGTGCCAGCACGGGACAGGGTCCTGGAAACACCATATATTTT
CASTGQGPGNTIYF
>.|.|TRBJ2-7|TRBV28
TGTGCCAGCAGTTACACGGGACAACCCTACGAGCAGTACTTC
CASSYTGQPYEQYF
>.|TRBD1|TRBJ2-5|TRBV7-9
TGTGCCAGCAGCCAACCGACAGGGCAGACGGAGACCCAGTACTTC
CASSQPTGQTETQYF
>.|.|TRBJ2-7|TRBV7-7
TGTGCTAGCAGCTTAGAGCCAGGAAAAACCGGCGAGCAGTACTTC
CASSLEPGKTGEQYF
>once|TRBD2|TRBJ2-3|TRBV5-1
TGCGCCAGCGGCAAAGCCGGGGGGGCTTGGGGTCACGATACGCAGTATTTT
CASGKAGGAWGHDTQYF
>.|TRBD1|TRBJ1-4|TRBV5-1
TGCGCCAGTTCCGGGACAGGGAGGGCCCAAGGAGAAAAACTGTTTTTT
CASSGTGRAQGEKLFF
>.|.|TRBJ1-1|TRBV14
TGTGCCAGCAGCCTCGTTGAAGCTTTCTTT
CASSLVEAFF
>.|.|TRBJ1-1|TRBV6-5
TGTGCCAGCAGGGCGGTGAACACTGAAGCTTTCTTT
CASRAVNTEAFF